This TCR beta chain was retrieved from a study of T cell responses to AZD1222 COVID-19 vaccine. Study-level points and caveats: A rise in Spike-specific TCR breadth and depth followed two AZD1222 doses. Seropositive status at baseline applied to only six AZD1222 recipients. Researchers took repertoire samples only after the peak T cell response had come.

The CDR3 consists of 15 residues. CDR1 and CDR2 from the germline V gene are LGHDT and YNNKEL (reference sequence). Trimming left V 0 bases short and J 2 bases short, with 10 bases between. Comment on this clone: What it binds is not known.

The method was immunoSEQ multiplex PCR; TCRdb's version includes in-frame clones alone and lacks a portion of them. The profile shows roughly 250,000 clones, more than 85% of them singletons. This sequence originates from an adult in good health. The chain carries TRBV3-1 (or the pseudogene TRBV3-2) and TRBJ1-1; maybe TRBD1 (5 bases). The source was peripheral blood, collected on day 0 of AZD1222 vaccination. CDR3 nucleotide sequence: TGTGCCAGCAGCCAAGATTTGGGGACTAACACTGAAGCTTTCTTT. Protein: CASSQDLGTNTEAFF.